The 12 T cell receptor beta chains below all came from one sample that was sequenced in a study of tumour-infiltrating T cells in Burkitt lymphoma. TCRdb's table, derived via immunoSEQ multiplex PCR, lists solely in-frame clones and lacks some. The data contain about 13,000 clones, 65% to 90% of them singletons. The sample consisted of tumor tissue. The receptors were gathered from a human donor with diffuse large B-cell lymphoma.

For the CDR3, the DNA is TGCAGCGTTGGGGGTCTTGGCTACACCTTC. Its translation is CSVGGLGYTF. The chain carries TRBV29-1 and TRBJ1-2; D remains unclear. CDR1 is SQVTM, CDR2 ANQGSEA, per germline. Trimming stripped 4 bases from V and 7 bases from J, with 7 bases between. The CDR3 is 10 amino acids.

V usage is TRBV1 and J usage is TRBJ2-1; TRBD2 is the table's D call and was not checked against the DNA. TRBV1 represents a pseudogene. The CDR3 is 17 amino acids. The CDR3 DNA sequence: TGCACCAGCAGCCAAGATTCAGCGGCAGTGGGAAACAATGAGCAGTTCTTC. As protein: CTSSQDSAAVGNNEQFF.

This clone was seen more than once but under ten times. The chain's CDR3 is CASSVTGTADEQYF. CDR3 nucleotides: TGTGCCAGCAGCGTTACCGGGACAGCTGACGAGCAGTACTTC. The genes are TRBV9 and TRBJ2-7, with TRBD1 matching over 7 bases. Germline assignment: CDR1 SGDLS and CDR2 YYNGEE. The CDR3 covers 14 residues. The trim removed 2 bases at V and 5 bases at J, leaving 7 bases unmatched.

The chain combines TRBV5-1 with TRBJ2-7; a possible D gene is TRBD2 (6 bases). Trimming left V 6 bases short and J 3 bases short, with 19 bases between. Germline V lookup: CDR1 SGHRS, CDR2 YFSETQ. There are 15 residues in the CDR3. The CDR3 DNA follows: TGCGCCAGCAAGATTCGTGGGGACTCTATCTACGAGCAGTACTTC. It codes for CASKIRGDSIYEQYF. The whole variable domain, remainder taken from reference TRBV5-1 and TRBJ2-7, is KAGVTQTPRYLIKTRGQQVTLSCSPISGHRSVSWYQQTPGQGLQFLFEYFSETQRNKGNFPGRFSGRQFSNSRSEMNVSTLELGDSALYLCASKIRGDSIYEQYFGPGTRLTVT.

This clone was detected a few times. The chain joins TRBV5-6 to TRBJ1-2; tentative D call: TRBD1 (5 bases). The germline CDR1 and CDR2 sequences are SGHDT and YYEEEE. V gave up 4 bases and J gave up 4 bases, with 17 bases separating them. The CDR3 extends over 15 amino acids. CDR3 region: CASSPPRGGPYGYTF. Written as DNA, the CDR3 is TGTGCCAGCAGCCCACCTCGGGGGGGACCCTATGGCTACACCTTC.

This clone was found once. This chain uses TRBV5-1 with TRBJ2-7; perhaps D is TRBD1 or TRBD2 (5 bases each). CDR1 and CDR2 (germline): SGHRS, YFSETQ. The CDR3 runs 14 residues. V lost 0 bases to trimming and J lost 3 bases, with 10 bases between them. The CDR3 region is CASSLGGADYEQYF. Written as DNA, the CDR3 is TGCGCCAGCAGCTTGGGAGGGGCAGACTACGAGCAGTACTTC.

V and J are TRBV2 and TRBJ1-5; D gene uncertain. The germline CDR1 and CDR2 sequences are SNHLY and FYNNEI. The ends were cut back, 4 bases at V and 1 base at J, with 5 bases in the middle. The CDR3 is made up of 13 amino acids. This chain's CDR3 is CASSVESNQPQHF. The CDR3 coding sequence is TGTGCCAGCAGTGTTGAGAGCAATCAGCCCCAGCATTTT.

V and J are TRBV7-6 and TRBJ1-1; TRBD1 matches 8 bases. Trimming took 0 bases from V and 5 from J; bases not matched to a gene: 5. Germline V CDR1 and CDR2: SGHVS, FNYEAQ. This CDR3 is built from 15 residues. CDR3 region: CASSLASRDRTEAFF. CDR3 DNA sequence: TGTGCCAGCAGCTTAGCGTCCCGGGACAGGACTGAAGCTTTCTTT.

This clone was recorded only once. V is TRBV4-1 and J is TRBJ2-3, with D possibly matching TRBD2 (5 bases). Germline V gene data show CDR1 as MGHRA and CDR2 as YSYEKL. The CDR3 extends over 17 amino acids. The ends were cut back, 1 base at V and 0 bases at J, with 14 bases in the middle. DNA of the CDR3: TGCGCCAGCAGCCAAGTCTATCCAGCGGCGAGCACAGATACGCAGTATTTT. It translates to CASSQVYPAASTDTQYF.

The V gene is TRBV21-1, the J gene TRBJ2-7; the listed D gene, TRBD2, was not tested against the DNA. TRBV21-1 has pseudogene status. The CDR3 runs 18 residues. CDR3 protein: CASSKREGGLAYLYEQYF. CDR3 sequence (DNA): TGTGCCAGCAGCAAAAGGGAGGGAGGGTTAGCTTACCTCTACGAGCAGTACTTC.

The chain recombines TRBV5-1 with TRBJ1-1; TRBD1 might be the D (5 bases). Germline CDR1 SGHRS, CDR2 YFSETQ. Trimming left V 0 bases short and J 4 bases short, with 10 bases between. The CDR3 is 14 residues long. In DNA, the CDR3 is TGCGCCAGCAGCTTGGAGCAGGGATTCACTGAAGCTTTCTTT. It specifies CASSLEQGFTEAFF.

The chain combines TRBV7-6 with TRBJ2-7, with D uncertain. Germline V gene data show CDR1 as SGHVS and CDR2 as FNYEAQ. The CDR3 length is 13 residues. V lost 3 bases, J lost 3 bases, and 9 bases lay in between. The CDR3 region has the DNA TGTGCCAGCAGCTTTAACACGGACTACGAGCAGTACTTC. Translated: CASSFNTDYEQYF.